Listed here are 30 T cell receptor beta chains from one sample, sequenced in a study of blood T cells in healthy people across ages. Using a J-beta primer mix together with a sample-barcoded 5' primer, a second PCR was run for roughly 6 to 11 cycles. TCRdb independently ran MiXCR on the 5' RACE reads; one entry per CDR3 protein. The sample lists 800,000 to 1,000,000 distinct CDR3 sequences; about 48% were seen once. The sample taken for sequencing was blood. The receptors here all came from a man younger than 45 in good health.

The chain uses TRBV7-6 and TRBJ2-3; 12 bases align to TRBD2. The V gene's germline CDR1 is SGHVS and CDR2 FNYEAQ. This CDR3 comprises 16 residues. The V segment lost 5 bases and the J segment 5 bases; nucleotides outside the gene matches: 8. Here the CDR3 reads CASSPLAGGQIDTQYF. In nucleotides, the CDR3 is TGTGCCAGCAGCCCGCTAGCGGGGGGGCAAATAGATACGCAGTATTTT. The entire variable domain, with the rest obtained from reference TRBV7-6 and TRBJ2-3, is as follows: GAGVSQSPRYKVTKRGQDVALRCDPISGHVSLYWYRQALGQGPEFLTYFNYEAQQDKSGLPNDRFSAERPEGSISTLTIQRTEQRDSAMYRCASSPLAGGQIDTQYFGPGTRLTVL.

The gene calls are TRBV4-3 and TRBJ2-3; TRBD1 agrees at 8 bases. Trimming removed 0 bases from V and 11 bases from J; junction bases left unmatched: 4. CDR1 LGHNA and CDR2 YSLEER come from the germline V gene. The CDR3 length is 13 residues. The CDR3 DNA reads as TGCGCCAGCAGCCAAGAGCCGGGACAGGAGCAGTATTTT. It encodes CASSQEPGQEQYF.

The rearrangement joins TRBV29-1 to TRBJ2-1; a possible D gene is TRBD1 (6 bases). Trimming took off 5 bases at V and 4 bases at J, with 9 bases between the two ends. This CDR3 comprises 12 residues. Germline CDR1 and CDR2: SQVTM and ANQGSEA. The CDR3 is CSVSDSYNEQFF. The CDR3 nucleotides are TGCAGCGTTTCGGACAGTTACAATGAGCAGTTCTTC.

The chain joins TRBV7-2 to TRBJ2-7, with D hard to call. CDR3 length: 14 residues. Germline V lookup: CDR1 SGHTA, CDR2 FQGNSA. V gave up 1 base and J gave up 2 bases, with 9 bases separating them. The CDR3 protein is CASSLGSQPYEQYF. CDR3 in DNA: TGTGCCAGCAGCTTAGGGTCCCAGCCCTACGAGCAGTACTTC. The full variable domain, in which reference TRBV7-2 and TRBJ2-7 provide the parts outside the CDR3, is GAGVSQSPSNKVTEKGKDVELRCDPISGHTALYWYRQSLGQGLEFLIYFQGNSAPDKSGLPSDRFSAERTGGSVSTLTIQRTQQEDSAVYLCASSLGSQPYEQYFGPGTRLTVT.

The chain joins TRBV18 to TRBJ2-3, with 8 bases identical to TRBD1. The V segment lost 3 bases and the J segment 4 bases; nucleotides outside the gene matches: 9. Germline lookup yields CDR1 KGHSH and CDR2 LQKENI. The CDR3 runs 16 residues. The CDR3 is CASSPPIGQGPDTQYF. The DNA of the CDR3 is TGTGCCAGCTCACCTCCTATCGGACAGGGACCAGATACGCAGTATTTT.

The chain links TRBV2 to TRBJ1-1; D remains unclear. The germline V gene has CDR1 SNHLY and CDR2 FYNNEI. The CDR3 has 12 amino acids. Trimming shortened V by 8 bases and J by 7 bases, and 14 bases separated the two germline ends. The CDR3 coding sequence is TGTGCCAGCCGCTTATGGGGTGGTGAAGCTTTCTTT. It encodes CASRLWGGEAFF.

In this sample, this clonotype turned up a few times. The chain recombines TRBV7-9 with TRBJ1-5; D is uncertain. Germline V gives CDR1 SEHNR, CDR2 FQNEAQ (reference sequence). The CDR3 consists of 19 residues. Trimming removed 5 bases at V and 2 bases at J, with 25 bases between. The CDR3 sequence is CASSRTWTRTPPGNQPQHF. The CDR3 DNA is TGTGCCAGCAGCCGGACGTGGACTAGGACCCCACCGGGCAATCAGCCCCAGCATTTT.

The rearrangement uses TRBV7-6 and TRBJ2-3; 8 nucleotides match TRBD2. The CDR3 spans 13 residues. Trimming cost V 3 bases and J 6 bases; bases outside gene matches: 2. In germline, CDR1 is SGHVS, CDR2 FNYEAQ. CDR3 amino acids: CASSFTSGDTQYF. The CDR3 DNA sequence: TGTGCCAGCAGCTTTACTAGCGGCGATACGCAGTATTTT.

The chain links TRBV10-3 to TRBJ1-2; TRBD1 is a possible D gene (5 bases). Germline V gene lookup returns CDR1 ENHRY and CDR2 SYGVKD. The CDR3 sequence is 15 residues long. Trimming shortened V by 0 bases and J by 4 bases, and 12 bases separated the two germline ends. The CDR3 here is CAISESNGQGYGYTF. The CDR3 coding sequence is TGTGCCATCAGTGAGTCGAATGGGCAGGGCTATGGCTACACCTTC.

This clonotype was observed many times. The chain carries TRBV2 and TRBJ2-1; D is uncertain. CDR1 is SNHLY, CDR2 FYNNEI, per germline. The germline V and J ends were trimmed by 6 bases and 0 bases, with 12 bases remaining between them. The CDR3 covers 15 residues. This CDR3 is CASRGGLYSYNEQFF. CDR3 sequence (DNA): TGTGCCAGCAGGGGTGGCCTCTACTCCTACAATGAGCAGTTCTTC. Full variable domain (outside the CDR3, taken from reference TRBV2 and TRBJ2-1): EPEVTQTPSHQVTQMGQEVILRCVPISNHLYFYWYRQILGQKVEFLVSFYNNEISEKSEIFDDQFSVERPDGSNFTLKIRSTKLEDSAMYFCASRGGLYSYNEQFFGPGTRLTVL.

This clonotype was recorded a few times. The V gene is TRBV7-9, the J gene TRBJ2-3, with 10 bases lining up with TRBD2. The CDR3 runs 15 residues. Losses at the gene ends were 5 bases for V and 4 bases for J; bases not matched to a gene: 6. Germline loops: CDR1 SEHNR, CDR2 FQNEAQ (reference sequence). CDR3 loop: CASSHTSGVSDTQYF. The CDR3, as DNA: TGTGCCAGCAGCCACACTAGCGGGGTTTCAGATACGCAGTATTTT. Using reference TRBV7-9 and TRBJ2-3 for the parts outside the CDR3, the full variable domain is DTGVSQNPRHKITKRGQNVTFRCDPISEHNRLYWYRQTLGQGPEFLTYFQNEAQLEKSRLLSDRFSAERPKGSFSTLEIQRTEQGDSAMYLCASSHTSGVSDTQYFGPGTRLTVL.

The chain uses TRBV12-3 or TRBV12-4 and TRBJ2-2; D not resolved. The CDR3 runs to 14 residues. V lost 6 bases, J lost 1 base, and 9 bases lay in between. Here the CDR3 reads CASRAVQNTGELFF. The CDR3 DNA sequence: TGTGCCAGCAGAGCCGTGCAGAACACCGGGGAGCTGTTTTTT.

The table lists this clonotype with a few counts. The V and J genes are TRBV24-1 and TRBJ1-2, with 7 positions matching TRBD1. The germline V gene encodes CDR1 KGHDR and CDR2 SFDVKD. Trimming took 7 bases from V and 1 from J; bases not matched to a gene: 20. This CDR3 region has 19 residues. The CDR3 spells CATRGTAPRSRGLNYGYTF. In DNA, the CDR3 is TGTGCCACCAGGGGGACAGCCCCTCGTTCGAGGGGGCTTAACTATGGCTACACCTTC.

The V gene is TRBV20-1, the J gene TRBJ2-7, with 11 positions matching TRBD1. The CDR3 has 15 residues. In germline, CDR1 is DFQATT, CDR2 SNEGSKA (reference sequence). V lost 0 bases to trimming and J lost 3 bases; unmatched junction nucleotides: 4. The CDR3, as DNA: TGCAGTGCTAGAGATGGACAGGGGGCTATCTACGAGCAGTACTTC. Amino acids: CSARDGQGAIYEQYF.

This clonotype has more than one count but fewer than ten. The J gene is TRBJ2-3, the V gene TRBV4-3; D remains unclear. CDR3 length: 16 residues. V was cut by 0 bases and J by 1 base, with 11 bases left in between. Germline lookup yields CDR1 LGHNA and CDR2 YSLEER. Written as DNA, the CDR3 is TGCGCCAGCAGCCAAGATGAAAAAAGGGGCACAGATACGCAGTATTTT. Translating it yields CASSQDEKRGTDTQYF.

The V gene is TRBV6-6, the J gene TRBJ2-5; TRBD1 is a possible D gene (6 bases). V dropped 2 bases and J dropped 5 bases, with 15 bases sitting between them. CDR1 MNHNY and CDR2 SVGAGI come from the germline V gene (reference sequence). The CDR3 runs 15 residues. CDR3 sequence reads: CASSYPATGTETQYF. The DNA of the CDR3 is TGTGCCAGCAGTTACCCAGCTACAGGGACGGAGACCCAGTACTTC.

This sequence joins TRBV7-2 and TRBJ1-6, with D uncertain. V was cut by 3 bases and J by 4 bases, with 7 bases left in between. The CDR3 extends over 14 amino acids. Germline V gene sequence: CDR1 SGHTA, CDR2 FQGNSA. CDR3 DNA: TGTGCCAGCAGCTTTCCGGGGTATAATTCACCCCTCCACTTT. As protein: CASSFPGYNSPLHF.

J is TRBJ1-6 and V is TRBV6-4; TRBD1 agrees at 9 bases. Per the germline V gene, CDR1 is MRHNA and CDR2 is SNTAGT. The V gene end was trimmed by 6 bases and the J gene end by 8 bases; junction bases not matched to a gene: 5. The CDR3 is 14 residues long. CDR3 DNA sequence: TGTGCCAGCAGCCGGACAGGGGAGGATTCACCCCTCCACTTT. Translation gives CASSRTGEDSPLHF.

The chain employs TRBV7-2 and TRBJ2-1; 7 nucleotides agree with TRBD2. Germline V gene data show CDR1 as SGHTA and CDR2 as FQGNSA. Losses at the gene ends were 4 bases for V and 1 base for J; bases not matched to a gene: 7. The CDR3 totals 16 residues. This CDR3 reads CASSSFSGRSYNEQFF. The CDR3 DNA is TGTGCCAGCAGCTCCTTTAGCGGGCGATCCTACAATGAGCAGTTCTTC. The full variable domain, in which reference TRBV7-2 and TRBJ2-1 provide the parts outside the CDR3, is GAGVSQSPSNKVTEKGKDVELRCDPISGHTALYWYRQSLGQGLEFLIYFQGNSAPDKSGLPSDRFSAERTGGSVSTLTIQRTQQEDSAVYLCASSSFSGRSYNEQFFGPGTRLTVL.

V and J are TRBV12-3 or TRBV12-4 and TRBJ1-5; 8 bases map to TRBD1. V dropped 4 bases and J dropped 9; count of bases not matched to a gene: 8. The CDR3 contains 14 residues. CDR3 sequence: CASSWGDRSSPQHF. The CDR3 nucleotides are TGTGCCAGCAGTTGGGGGGACAGGAGCTCGCCCCAGCATTTT.

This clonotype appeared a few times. This CDR3 reads CASSLVGNDNEQFF. CDR3 nucleotide sequence: TGTGCCAGCAGTTTAGTAGGGAATGACAATGAGCAGTTCTTC. The genes are TRBV28 and TRBJ2-1, with D hard to call. V dropped 2 bases and J dropped 5 bases, with 10 bases sitting between them. This CDR3 spans 14 amino acids. Germline V gene lookup returns CDR1 MDHEN and CDR2 SYDVKM.

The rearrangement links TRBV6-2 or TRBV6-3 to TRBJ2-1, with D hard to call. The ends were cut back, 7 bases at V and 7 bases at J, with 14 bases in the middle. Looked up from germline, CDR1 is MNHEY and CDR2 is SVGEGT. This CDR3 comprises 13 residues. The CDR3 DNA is TGTGCCAGCAACGCCTATTTCCGTAATGAGCAGTTCTTC. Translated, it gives CASNAYFRNEQFF.

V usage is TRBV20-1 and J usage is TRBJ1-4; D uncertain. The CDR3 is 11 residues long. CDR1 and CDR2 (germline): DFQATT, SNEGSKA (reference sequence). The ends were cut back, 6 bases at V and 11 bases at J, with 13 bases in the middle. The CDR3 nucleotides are TGCAGTGCCCGGGCGGGAGGGAAACTGTTTTTT. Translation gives CSARAGGKLFF.

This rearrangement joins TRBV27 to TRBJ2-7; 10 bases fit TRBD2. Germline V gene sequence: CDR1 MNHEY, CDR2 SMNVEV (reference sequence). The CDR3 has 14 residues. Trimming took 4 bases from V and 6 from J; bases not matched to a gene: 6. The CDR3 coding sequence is TGTGCCAGCAGTTCCCCGGGACTAGCGCTCGAGCAGTACTTC. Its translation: CASSSPGLALEQYF.

As DNA, the CDR3 is TGTGCCTCGCGACAGGGGGCGGGGAATGAGCAGTTCTTC. This sequence encodes CASRQGAGNEQFF. This rearrangement joins TRBV24-1 to TRBJ2-1; the match to TRBD1 covers 10 bases. The junction had 8 bases not matched to a gene; V was cut back by 12 bases and J by 7 bases. Germline values: CDR1 KGHDR, CDR2 SFDVKD. CDR3 size: 13 residues.

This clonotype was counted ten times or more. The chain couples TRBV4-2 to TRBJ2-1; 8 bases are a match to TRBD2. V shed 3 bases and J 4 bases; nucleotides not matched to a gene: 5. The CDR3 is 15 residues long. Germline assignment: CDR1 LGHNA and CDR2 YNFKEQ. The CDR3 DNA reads TGTGCCAGCAGCCAGGCGGGGGGCGATTACAATGAGCAGTTCTTC. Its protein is CASSQAGGDYNEQFF.

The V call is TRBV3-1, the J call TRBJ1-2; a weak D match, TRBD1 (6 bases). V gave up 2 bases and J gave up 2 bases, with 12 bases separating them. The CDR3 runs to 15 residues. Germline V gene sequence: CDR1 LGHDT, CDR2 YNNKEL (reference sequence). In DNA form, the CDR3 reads TGTGCCAGCAGCCAAACAGGGTATGAAAACTATGGCTACACCTTC. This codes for CASSQTGYENYGYTF.

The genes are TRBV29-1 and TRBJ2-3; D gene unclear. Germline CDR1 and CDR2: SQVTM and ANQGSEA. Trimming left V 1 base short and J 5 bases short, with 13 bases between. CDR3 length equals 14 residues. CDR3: CSVEGLRSEDTQYF. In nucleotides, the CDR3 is TGCAGCGTTGAAGGGCTCAGGTCTGAAGATACGCAGTATTTT.

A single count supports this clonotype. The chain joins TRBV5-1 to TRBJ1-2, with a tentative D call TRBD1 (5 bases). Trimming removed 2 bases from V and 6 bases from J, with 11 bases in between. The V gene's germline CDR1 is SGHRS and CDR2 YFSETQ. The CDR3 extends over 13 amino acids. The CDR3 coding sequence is TGCGCCAGCAGCTTCGTCGGGGCGGATGGCTACACCTTC. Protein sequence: CASSFVGADGYTF.

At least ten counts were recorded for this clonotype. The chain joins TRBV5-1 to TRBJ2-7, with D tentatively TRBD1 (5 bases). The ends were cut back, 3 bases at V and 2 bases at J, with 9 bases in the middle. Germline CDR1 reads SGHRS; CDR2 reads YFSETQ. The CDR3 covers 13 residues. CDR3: CASSSTGPYEQYF. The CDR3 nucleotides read TGCGCCAGCAGCTCTACAGGTCCCTACGAGCAGTACTTC.